This T cell receptor beta chain was sequenced during a study of STAT5B mutations in CD4+ large granular lymphocyte leukemia. The study, taken as a whole, reports: No patients shared main leukemic clonotypes, though about 24% appeared at low frequency elsewhere. TRBV06-family usage was enriched in top patient clones (8/27) versus controls (2/35). CD4-sorted patient repertoires seemed more clonal than healthy CD4+ repertoires.

Germline V gives CDR1 LNHNV, CDR2 YYDKDF (reference sequence). The CDR3 length is 15 residues. V was trimmed by 2 bases and J by 1 base, leaving 10 bases between them. Original analysis: The detection floor for productive clonotype frequency was 2.59 x 10-5. The method was immunoSEQ multiplex PCR; TCRdb's version includes in-frame clones alone and lacks a portion of them. V and J calls and clone size come straight from that table; D and trimming were deduced from the DNA. The sample has about 32,000 clones; around 84% are singletons. As concerns this clone: Its antigen is unidentified.

The rearrangement joins TRBV15 to TRBJ2-3; no reliable D call. The source of this sequence is a human donor in good health. The specimen was CD4+ T cells from blood buffy coats. The CDR3 reads CATSRNGHGTDTQYF. The CDR3 DNA follows: TGTGCCACCAGCAGAAACGGGCACGGCACAGATACGCAGTATTTT.